This TCR beta chain was profiled in a study of T cells in Graves' hyperthyroidism and ophthalmopathy. Study-wide background: Once the initial diagnosis was made, peripheral blood was obtained before any treatment. Study-level results: Within blood appeared most thyroid clonotypes that had expanded above 0.001.

This clonotype was observed many times. Its cognate antigen is unknown. This CDR3 spans 15 amino acids. V was clipped by 4 bases and J by 3 bases; unmatched bases: 4. CDR1 and CDR2 (germline): LGHDT, YNNKEL (reference sequence). Lactation, pregnancy, other autoimmune disease or uncontrolled infection excluded patients. Clinical symptoms, serum thyroxine and TRAb, thyroid ultrasound and orbital computed tomography were used for the diagnoses. RNA transcripts provided the source from which TCR beta CDR3 regions were amplified. The HTBI set primed first-round TCR CDR3 RT-PCR. TCRdb redid the calling of the multiplex PCR reads with MiXCR, one entry per CDR3 protein. The sample lists hundreds of thousands of distinct CDR3 sequences; approximately 20% were seen once.

This clonotype was obtained from a man aged 35-49 years with Graves' ophthalmopathy. Sequenced material: blood. J is TRBJ2-5 and V is TRBV3-1, with 11 bases matching TRBD2. CDR3 protein: CASSPQTSGEETQYF. Here the CDR3 DNA reads TGTGCCAGCAGCCCGCAGACTAGCGGGGAAGAGACCCAGTACTTC.